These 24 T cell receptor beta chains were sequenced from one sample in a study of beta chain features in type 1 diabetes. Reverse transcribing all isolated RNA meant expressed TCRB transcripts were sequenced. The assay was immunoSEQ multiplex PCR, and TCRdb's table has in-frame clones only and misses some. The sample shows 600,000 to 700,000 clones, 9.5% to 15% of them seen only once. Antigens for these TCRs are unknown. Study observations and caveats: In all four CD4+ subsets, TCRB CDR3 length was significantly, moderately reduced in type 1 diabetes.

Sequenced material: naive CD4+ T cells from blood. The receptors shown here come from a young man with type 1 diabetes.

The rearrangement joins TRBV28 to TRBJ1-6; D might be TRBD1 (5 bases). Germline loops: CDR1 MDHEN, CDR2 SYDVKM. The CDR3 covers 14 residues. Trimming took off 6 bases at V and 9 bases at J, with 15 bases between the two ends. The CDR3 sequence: CASSPMGDGSPLHF. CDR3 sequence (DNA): TGTGCCAGCAGCCCAATGGGGGATGGTTCACCCCTCCACTTT.

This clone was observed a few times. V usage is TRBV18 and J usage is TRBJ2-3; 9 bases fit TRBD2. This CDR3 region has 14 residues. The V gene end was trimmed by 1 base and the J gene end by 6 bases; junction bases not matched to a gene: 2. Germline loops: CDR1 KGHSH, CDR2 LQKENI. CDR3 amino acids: CASSPLAGEDTQYF. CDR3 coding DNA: TGTGCCAGCTCACCACTAGCGGGGGAGGATACGCAGTATTTT.

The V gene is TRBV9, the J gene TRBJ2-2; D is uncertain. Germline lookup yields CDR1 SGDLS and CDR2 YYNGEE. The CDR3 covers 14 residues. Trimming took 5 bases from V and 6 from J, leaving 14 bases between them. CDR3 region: CASRARGFAGELFF. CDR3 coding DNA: TGTGCCAGCAGAGCGCGCGGTTTCGCCGGGGAGCTGTTTTTT.

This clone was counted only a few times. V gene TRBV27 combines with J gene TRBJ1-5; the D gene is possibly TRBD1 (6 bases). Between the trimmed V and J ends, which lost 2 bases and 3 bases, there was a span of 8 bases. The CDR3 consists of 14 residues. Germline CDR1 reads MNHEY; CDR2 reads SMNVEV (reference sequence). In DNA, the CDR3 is TGTGCCAGCAGTTTAGGGGGGCTCAATCAGCCCCAGCATTTT. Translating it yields CASSLGGLNQPQHF.

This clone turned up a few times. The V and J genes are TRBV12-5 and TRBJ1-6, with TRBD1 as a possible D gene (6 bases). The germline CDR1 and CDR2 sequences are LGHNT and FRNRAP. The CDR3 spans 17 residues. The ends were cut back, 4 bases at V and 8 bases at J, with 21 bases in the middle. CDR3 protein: CASGSMILPGVDSPLHF. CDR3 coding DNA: TGTGCTAGTGGTTCGATGATCCTCCCAGGGGTCGATTCACCCCTCCACTTT.

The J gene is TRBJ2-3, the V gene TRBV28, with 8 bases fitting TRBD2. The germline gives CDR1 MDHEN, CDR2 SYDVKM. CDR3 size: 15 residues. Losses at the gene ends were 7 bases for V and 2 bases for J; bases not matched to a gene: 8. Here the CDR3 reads CASTPGTRHTDTQYF. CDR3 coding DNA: TGTGCCAGCACCCCCGGGACTAGGCACACAGATACGCAGTATTTT.

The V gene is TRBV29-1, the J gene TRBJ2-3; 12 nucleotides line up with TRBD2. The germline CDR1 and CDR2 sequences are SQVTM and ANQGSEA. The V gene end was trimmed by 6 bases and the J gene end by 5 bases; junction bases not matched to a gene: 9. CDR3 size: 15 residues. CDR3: CSVNLAGGPLDTQYF. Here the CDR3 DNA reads TGCAGCGTCAACCTAGCGGGGGGGCCTTTAGATACGCAGTATTTT.

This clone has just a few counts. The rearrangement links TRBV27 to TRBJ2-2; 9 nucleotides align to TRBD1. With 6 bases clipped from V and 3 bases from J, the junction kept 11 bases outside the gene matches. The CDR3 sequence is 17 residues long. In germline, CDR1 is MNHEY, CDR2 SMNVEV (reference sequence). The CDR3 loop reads CASRGAWDRADTGELFF. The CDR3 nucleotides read TGTGCCAGCAGAGGGGCATGGGACAGGGCTGACACCGGGGAGCTGTTTTTT.

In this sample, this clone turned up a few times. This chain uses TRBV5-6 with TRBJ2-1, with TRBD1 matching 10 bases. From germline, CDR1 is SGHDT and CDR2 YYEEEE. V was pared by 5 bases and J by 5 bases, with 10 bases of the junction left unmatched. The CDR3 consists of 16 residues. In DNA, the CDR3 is TGTGCCAGCAGAATCTCCGGGACAGGGGCCCACAATGAGCAGTTCTTC. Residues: CASRISGTGAHNEQFF.

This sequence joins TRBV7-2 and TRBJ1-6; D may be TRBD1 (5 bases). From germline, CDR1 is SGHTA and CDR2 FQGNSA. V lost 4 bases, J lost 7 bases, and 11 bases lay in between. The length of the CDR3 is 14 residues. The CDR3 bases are TGTGCCAGCAGCTCGGGACCCCTAAATTCACCCCTCCACTTT. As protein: CASSSGPLNSPLHF.

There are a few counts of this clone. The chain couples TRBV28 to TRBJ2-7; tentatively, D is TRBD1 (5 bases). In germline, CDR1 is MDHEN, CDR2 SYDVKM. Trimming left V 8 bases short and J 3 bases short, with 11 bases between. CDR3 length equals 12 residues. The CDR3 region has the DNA TGTGCCAGCTGTGGGCAGGGCTACGAGCAGTACTTC. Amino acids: CASCGQGYEQYF.

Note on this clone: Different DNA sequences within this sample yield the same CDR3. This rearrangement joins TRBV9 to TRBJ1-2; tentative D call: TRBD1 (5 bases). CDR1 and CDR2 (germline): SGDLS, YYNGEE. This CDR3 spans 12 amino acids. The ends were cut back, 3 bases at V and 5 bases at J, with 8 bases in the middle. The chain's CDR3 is CASSASGYGYTF. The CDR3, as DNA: TGTGCCAGCAGCGCCTCAGGGTATGGCTACACCTTC.

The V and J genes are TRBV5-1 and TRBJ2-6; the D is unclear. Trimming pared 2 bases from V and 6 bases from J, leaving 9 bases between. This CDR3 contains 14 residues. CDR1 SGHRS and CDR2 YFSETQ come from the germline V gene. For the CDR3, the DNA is TGCGCCAGCAGCTTTGAGGTAGAGGCCAACGTCCTGACTTTC. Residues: CASSFEVEANVLTF.

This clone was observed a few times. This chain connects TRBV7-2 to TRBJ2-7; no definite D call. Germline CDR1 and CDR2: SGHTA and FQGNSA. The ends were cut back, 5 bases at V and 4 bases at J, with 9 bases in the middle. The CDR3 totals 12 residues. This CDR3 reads CASSGRRYEQYF. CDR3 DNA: TGTGCCAGCAGCGGGCGTCGGTACGAGCAGTACTTC.

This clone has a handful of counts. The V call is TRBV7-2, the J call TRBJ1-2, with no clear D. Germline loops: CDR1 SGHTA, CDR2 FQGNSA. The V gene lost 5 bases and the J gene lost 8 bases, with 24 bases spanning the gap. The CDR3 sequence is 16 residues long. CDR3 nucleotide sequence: TGTGCCAGCAGCCCACGGGTGGGTCCTCCCGGGCAGGGCTACACCTTC. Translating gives CASSPRVGPPGQGYTF.

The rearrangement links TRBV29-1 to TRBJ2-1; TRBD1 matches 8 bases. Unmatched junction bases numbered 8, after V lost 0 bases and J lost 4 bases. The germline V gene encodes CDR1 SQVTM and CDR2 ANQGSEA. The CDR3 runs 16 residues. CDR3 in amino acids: CSVEDLTGVSYNEQFF. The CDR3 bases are TGCAGCGTTGAAGATCTGACAGGGGTCTCATACAATGAGCAGTTCTTC.

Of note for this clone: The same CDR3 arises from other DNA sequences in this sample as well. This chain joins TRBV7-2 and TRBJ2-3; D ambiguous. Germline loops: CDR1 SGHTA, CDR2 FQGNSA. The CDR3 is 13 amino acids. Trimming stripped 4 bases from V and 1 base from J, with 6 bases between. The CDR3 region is CASSSRRTDTQYF. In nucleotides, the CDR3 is TGTGCCAGCAGCTCCAGACGCACAGATACGCAGTATTTT.

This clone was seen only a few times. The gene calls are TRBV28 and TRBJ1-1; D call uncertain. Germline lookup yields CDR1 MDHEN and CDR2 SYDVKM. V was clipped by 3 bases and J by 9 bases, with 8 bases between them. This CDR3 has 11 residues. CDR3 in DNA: TGTGCCAGCAGTTTGGTAGACAAAGCTTTCTTT. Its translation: CASSLVDKAFF.

The CDR3 DNA sequence: TGTGCCAGCAGCCCACCTGCGGCGCTCTACGAGCAGTACTTC. Its protein product is CASSPPAALYEQYF. The chain carries TRBV7-9 and TRBJ2-7; D not resolved. The germline gives CDR1 SEHNR, CDR2 FQNEAQ (reference sequence). V was shortened by 5 bases and J by 3 bases, with 14 bases between the two germline ends. CDR3 length equals 14 residues.

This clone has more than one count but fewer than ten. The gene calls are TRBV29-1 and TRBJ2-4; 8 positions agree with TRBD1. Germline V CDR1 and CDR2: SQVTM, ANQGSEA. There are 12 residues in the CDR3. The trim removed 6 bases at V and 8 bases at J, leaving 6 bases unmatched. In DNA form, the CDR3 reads TGCAGCGTCGGGACAGGAGGTGACATTCAGTACTTC. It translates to CSVGTGGDIQYF.

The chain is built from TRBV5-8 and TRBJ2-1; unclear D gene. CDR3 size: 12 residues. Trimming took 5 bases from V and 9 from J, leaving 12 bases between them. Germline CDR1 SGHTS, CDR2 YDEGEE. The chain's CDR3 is CASRPSWGEQFF. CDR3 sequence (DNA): TGTGCCAGCAGACCTTCCTGGGGTGAGCAGTTCTTC. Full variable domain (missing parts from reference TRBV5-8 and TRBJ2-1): EAGVTQSPTHLIKTRGQQATLRCSPISGHTSVYWYQQALGLGLQFLLWYDEGEERNRGNFPPRFSGRQFPNYSSELNVNALELEDSALYLCASRPSWGEQFFGPGTRLTVL.

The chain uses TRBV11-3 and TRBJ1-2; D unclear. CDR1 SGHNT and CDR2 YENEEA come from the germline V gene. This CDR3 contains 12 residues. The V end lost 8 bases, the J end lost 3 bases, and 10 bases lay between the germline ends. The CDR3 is CASRGSHYGYTF. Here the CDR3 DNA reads TGTGCCAGCCGAGGCAGTCACTATGGCTACACCTTC.

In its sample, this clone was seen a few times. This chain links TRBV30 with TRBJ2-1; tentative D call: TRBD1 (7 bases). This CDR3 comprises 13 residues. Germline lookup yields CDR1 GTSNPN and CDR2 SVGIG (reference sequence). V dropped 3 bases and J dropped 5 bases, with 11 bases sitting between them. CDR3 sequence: CAWSRGVDNEQFF. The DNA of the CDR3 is TGTGCCTGGAGCAGGGGGGTGGACAATGAGCAGTTCTTC.

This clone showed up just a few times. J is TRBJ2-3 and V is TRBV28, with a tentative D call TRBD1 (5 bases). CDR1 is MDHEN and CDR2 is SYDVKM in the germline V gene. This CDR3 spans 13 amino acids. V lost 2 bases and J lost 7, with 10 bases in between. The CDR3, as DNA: TGTGCCAGCAGTTTACAGGGCTCGAATACGCAGTATTTT. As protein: CASSLQGSNTQYF.